What follows are 32 T cell receptor beta chains derived from one specimen sequenced in a study of T cells after yellow fever vaccination. Via MiXCR, TCRdb re-called the 5' RACE reads, giving one row per CDR3 protein. Counted here are about 340,000 distinct CDR3 sequences, about 4% occurring once; the ten biggest clones make up 24%. Source: PBMCs, taken 5 days after the yellow fever booster vaccination. Receptor source: a man aged 18 to 35 who received the YFV17D yellow fever vaccine.

The sample holds many counts of this clonotype. V usage is TRBV20-1 and J usage is TRBJ2-4; D remains ambiguous. The ends were cut back, 0 bases at V and 1 base at J, with 10 bases in the middle. This CDR3 has 15 residues. Germline loops: CDR1 DFQATT, CDR2 SNEGSKA (reference sequence). CDR3 amino acids: CSARETFGAKNIQYF. CDR3 nucleotides: TGCAGTGCTAGAGAGACGTTTGGGGCCAAAAACATTCAGTACTTC.

The V gene is TRBV7-2, the J gene TRBJ2-1; D not resolved. The germline V gene has CDR1 SGHTA and CDR2 FQGNSA. V was pared by 1 base and J by 10 bases, with 8 bases between. CDR3 length equals 12 residues. CDR3 sequence (DNA): TGTGCCAGCAGCTTAGGGGCCGGAGAGCAGTTCTTC. Its translation is CASSLGAGEQFF.

This clonotype was seen only a few times. J is TRBJ1-5 and V is TRBV6-2 or TRBV6-3; TRBD1 aligns across 8 bases. The CDR3 covers 13 residues. The junction had 13 bases not matched to a gene; V was cut back by 6 bases and J by 15 bases. Germline V gene lookup returns CDR1 MNHEY and CDR2 SVGEGT. Here the CDR3 reads CASRDREHQPGHF. CDR3 DNA sequence: TGTGCCAGCAGGGACAGGGAGCATCAGCCGGGGCATTTT.

This clonotype was recorded at least ten times. The chain links TRBV11-2 to TRBJ2-1, with TRBD2 matching over 9 bases. Losses at the gene ends were 5 bases for V and 5 bases for J; bases not matched to a gene: 7. Germline V gene sequence: CDR1 SGHAT, CDR2 FQNNGV. The CDR3 is 15 amino acids. CDR3 amino acids: CASSPLAGDHNEQFF. The DNA for the CDR3 is TGTGCCAGCAGCCCTTTAGCGGGGGACCACAATGAGCAGTTCTTC. Drawing the rest from reference TRBV11-2 and TRBJ2-1, the complete variable domain is EAGVAQSPRYKIIEKRQSVAFWCNPISGHATLYWYQQILGQGPKLLIQFQNNGVVDDSQLPKDRFSAERLKGVDSTLKIQPAKLEDSAVYLCASSPLAGDHNEQFFGPGTRLTVL.

The gene calls are TRBV20-1 and TRBJ1-2; TRBD1 might be the D (5 bases). The V gene's germline CDR1 is DFQATT and CDR2 SNEGSKA (reference sequence). V was trimmed by 0 bases and J by 8 bases, leaving 13 bases between them. There are 13 residues in the CDR3. CDR3 bases: TGCAGTGCTAGAGATACAGGCCGAGCGGGCTACACCTTC. It encodes CSARDTGRAGYTF.

This clonotype was observed many times. CDR3 residues: CSAEPGTSGVYEQYF. The CDR3 DNA is TGCAGTGCTGAACCCGGGACTAGCGGGGTCTACGAGCAGTACTTC. V gene TRBV20-1 combines with J gene TRBJ2-7; 13 nucleotides line up with TRBD2. Germline assignment: CDR1 DFQATT and CDR2 SNEGSKA (reference sequence). The V segment lost 5 bases and the J segment 3 bases; nucleotides outside the gene matches: 7. This CDR3 comprises 15 residues.

The chain combines TRBV6-5 with TRBJ1-3; tentative D call: TRBD1 (5 bases). There are 15 residues in the CDR3. Germline V gene lookup returns CDR1 MNHEY and CDR2 SVGAGI. V shed 7 bases and J shed 0 bases, with 13 bases lying between them. CDR3 loop: CASKQGSFSGNTIYF. The CDR3 DNA reads TGTGCCAGCAAGCAGGGCTCTTTCTCTGGAAACACCATATATTTT.

This clonotype occurred many times. The rearrangement uses TRBV7-9 and TRBJ1-1; maybe TRBD1 (5 bases). The germline CDR1 and CDR2 sequences are SEHNR and FQNEAQ (reference sequence). Trimming stripped 5 bases from V and 1 base from J, with 8 bases between. The length of the CDR3 is 13 residues. CDR3 nucleotides: TGTGCCAGCAGCGCCGGGGGGAACACTGAAGCTTTCTTT. This encodes CASSAGGNTEAFF.

This clonotype was observed a few times. V and J are TRBV19 and TRBJ1-2, with D perhaps matching TRBD1 (6 bases). The CDR3 spans 14 residues. Germline CDR1 and CDR2: LNHDA and SQIVND (reference sequence). V was clipped by 6 bases and J by 4 bases, with 15 bases between them. CDR3 in amino acids: CASRRGQGPYGYTF. In DNA, the CDR3 is TGTGCCAGTAGAAGGGGCCAGGGGCCCTATGGCTACACCTTC.

This sequence joins TRBV6-5 and TRBJ2-6, with D tentatively TRBD2 (6 bases). Germline V gives CDR1 MNHEY, CDR2 SVGAGI. Trimming stripped 0 bases from V and 4 bases from J, with 10 bases between. The CDR3 covers 16 residues. CDR3 protein: CASSYSGGGGANVLTF. CDR3 sequence (DNA): TGTGCCAGCAGTTACTCCGGGGGTGGAGGGGCCAACGTCCTGACTTTC.

The V and J genes are TRBV12-3 or TRBV12-4 and TRBJ2-7; tentative D call: TRBD2 (5 bases). The CDR3 length is 13 residues. The V end lost 6 bases, the J end lost 2 bases, and 11 bases lay between the germline ends. This CDR3 is CASSLGVAYEQYF. The CDR3 DNA reads TGTGCCAGCAGCCTCGGGGTAGCCTACGAGCAGTACTTC.

The chain couples TRBV6-5 to TRBJ2-5, with D tentatively TRBD1 or TRBD2 (5 bases each). CDR1 is MNHEY, CDR2 SVGAGI, per germline. There are 13 residues in the CDR3. V gave up 6 bases and J gave up 7 bases, with 15 bases separating them. The CDR3 loop reads CASRWDAMGTQYF. In nucleotides, the CDR3 is TGTGCCAGCAGATGGGACGCCATGGGGACCCAGTACTTC.

This clonotype was seen a handful of times. V usage is TRBV20-1 and J usage is TRBJ2-3, with 10 positions matching TRBD2. The CDR3 has 15 amino acids. Germline-derived CDR1 and CDR2 are DFQATT and SNEGSKA (reference sequence). Trimming cost V 2 bases and J 7 bases; bases outside gene matches: 9. Here the CDR3 DNA reads TGCAGTGCTAGAACCAGCGAGCGGGGGGGGTATACGCAGTATTTT. Amino acid sequence: CSARTSERGGYTQYF.

This clonotype was seen more than once but under ten times. The gene calls are TRBV6-6 and TRBJ1-2, with D possibly TRBD1 on 6 matching bases. Germline CDR1 and CDR2: MNHNY and SVGAGI (reference sequence). CDR3 size: 14 residues. V was trimmed by 7 bases and J by 2 bases, leaving 14 bases between them. CDR3: CASIKGDRNYGYTF. As DNA, the CDR3 is TGTGCCAGCATCAAGGGGGACCGAAACTATGGCTACACCTTC.

This clonotype was recorded at least ten times. The rearrangement joins TRBV12-3 or TRBV12-4 to TRBJ1-2; D ambiguous. The CDR3 runs to 11 residues. Trimming left V 2 bases short and J 8 bases short, with 6 bases between. The CDR3 DNA is TGTGCCAGCAGTTTATTTGCAGGCTACACCTTC. Amino acids: CASSLFAGYTF.

J is TRBJ2-7 and V is TRBV19; 7 bases fit TRBD1. Germline V gene data show CDR1 as LNHDA and CDR2 as SQIVND (reference sequence). V lost 7 bases and J lost 0; bases outside the gene matches: 6. The CDR3 has 14 residues. The CDR3 DNA reads TGTGCCAGTACCGAGACAGGGAGCTCCTACGAGCAGTACTTC. It is translated as CASTETGSSYEQYF. Filled out from reference TRBV19 and TRBJ2-7, the complete variable domain reads DGGITQSPKYLFRKEGQNVTLSCEQNLNHDAMYWYRQDPGQGLRLIYYSQIVNDFQKGDIAEGYSVSREKKESFPLTVTSAQKNPTAFYLCASTETGSSYEQYFGPGTRLTVT.

The V and J genes are TRBV3-1 and TRBJ1-3, with no clear D. Germline assignment: CDR1 LGHDT and CDR2 YNNKEL (reference sequence). The V end lost 6 bases, the J end lost 7 bases, and 13 bases lay between the germline ends. CDR3 size: 13 residues. The CDR3 DNA sequence: TGTGCCAGCAGTCTCGGACCGCGGAACACCATATATTTT. Translating gives CASSLGPRNTIYF.

This clonotype was seen ten or more times. This chain joins TRBV4-3 and TRBJ2-4; D not resolved. Per germline, CDR1 LGHNA and CDR2 YSLEER. V lost 6 bases and J lost 1, with 13 bases in between. The length of the CDR3 is 15 residues. The CDR3 is CASSPGTGAKNIQYF. CDR3 DNA sequence: TGCGCCAGCAGTCCCGGTACCGGTGCCAAAAACATTCAGTACTTC.

The chain combines TRBV9 with TRBJ2-7, with 7 bases lining up with TRBD1. After removal of 4 bases from V and 2 bases from J, the junction contained 9 bases not matched to a gene. The CDR3 covers 15 residues. The V gene's germline CDR1 is SGDLS and CDR2 YYNGEE. This chain's CDR3 is CASSTGVGGPYEQYF. In DNA form, the CDR3 reads TGTGCCAGCAGCACAGGGGTAGGGGGCCCCTACGAGCAGTACTTC.

This clonotype was seen repeatedly, ten times or more. The gene calls are TRBV28 and TRBJ1-6, with 8 bases that match TRBD1. Looked up from germline, CDR1 is MDHEN and CDR2 is SYDVKM. J was trimmed by 7 bases and V by 3 bases; bases with no gene match: 2. CDR3 length: 14 amino acids. CDR3 loop: CASSLTGVNSPLHF. The CDR3 nucleotides read TGTGCCAGCAGTTTGACAGGGGTAAATTCACCCCTCCACTTT.

This clonotype occurred many times. This rearrangement joins TRBV7-9 to TRBJ1-2; TRBD1 aligns across 9 bases. The junction had 6 bases not matched to a gene; V was cut back by 8 bases and J by 8 bases. The V gene's germline CDR1 is SEHNR and CDR2 FQNEAQ (reference sequence). The CDR3 spans 12 residues. CDR3 DNA: TGTGCCAGCCTGGGACAGGGCGTGGGCTACACCTTC. It is translated as CASLGQGVGYTF.

This rearrangement joins TRBV10-3 to TRBJ1-5; D is uncertain. The CDR3 totals 16 residues. The germline gives CDR1 ENHRY, CDR2 SYGVKD. Trimming took 10 bases from V and 1 from J, leaving 20 bases between them. CDR3 DNA sequence: TGTGCCACCGGACCGAACTTTCTGGGGAGCAATCAGCCCCAGCATTTT. This gives the protein CATGPNFLGSNQPQHF.

In this sample, this clonotype turned up many times. V and J are TRBV29-1 and TRBJ2-1, with D uncertain. The germline V and J ends were trimmed by 3 bases and 0 bases, with 9 bases remaining between them. CDR3 length: 14 residues. CDR1 and CDR2 (germline): SQVTM, ANQGSEA. The CDR3 nucleotides read TGCAGCGTTGACCCTGAGGTCTCCTACAATGAGCAGTTCTTC. Translation gives CSVDPEVSYNEQFF.

V is TRBV4-3 and J is TRBJ2-3, with D tentatively TRBD1 (5 bases). Between the trimmed V and J ends, which lost 4 bases and 5 bases, there was a span of 19 bases. The CDR3 totals 16 residues. In germline, CDR1 is LGHNA, CDR2 YSLEER. CDR3 sequence (DNA): TGCGCCAGCAGCCGCTACCTCACTGTGGGGCAAGATACGCAGTATTTT. Encoded protein: CASSRYLTVGQDTQYF.

The J gene is TRBJ2-1, the V gene TRBV9; D unresolved. The CDR3 contains 12 residues. V was pared by 2 bases and J by 9 bases, with 9 bases between. The germline CDR1 and CDR2 sequences are SGDLS and YYNGEE. CDR3 sequence reads: CASSVDWGEQFF. CDR3 DNA sequence: TGTGCCAGCAGCGTCGACTGGGGTGAGCAGTTCTTC.

This clonotype was observed at least ten times. The rearrangement joins TRBV4-1 to TRBJ2-2; D perhaps matches TRBD1 (5 bases). Trimming cost V 1 base and J 0 bases, with 9 bases left between them. CDR3 length equals 16 residues. Germline V CDR1 and CDR2: MGHRA, YSYEKL. The CDR3 sequence is CASSQGTTTNTGELFF. The DNA for the CDR3 is TGCGCCAGCAGCCAAGGGACAACTACGAACACCGGGGAGCTGTTTTTT.

The table lists this clonotype with many counts. The chain uses TRBV7-8 and TRBJ2-5, with no clear D. Germline assignment: CDR1 SGHVS and CDR2 FQNEAQ. This CDR3 has 13 amino acids. V was cut by 2 bases and J by 5 bases, with 9 bases left in between. The CDR3 DNA follows: TGTGCCAGCAGCTTATCTCCGTCGGAGACCCAGTACTTC. Translated, it gives CASSLSPSETQYF.

The gene calls are TRBV5-1 and TRBJ1-1; D not certain. The CDR3 extends over 14 amino acids. Trimming cost V 5 bases and J 5 bases, with 16 bases left between them. Germline V gene sequence: CDR1 SGHRS, CDR2 YFSETQ. This CDR3 is CASSSRWAVTEAFF. CDR3 DNA sequence: TGCGCCAGCAGTTCCCGTTGGGCTGTAACTGAAGCTTTCTTT.

This clonotype came up many times. The chain carries TRBV21-1 and TRBJ2-7; no DNA check was done on the table's D call, TRBD1. TRBV21-1 is a pseudogene segment. CDR3 length: 16 amino acids. In nucleotides, the CDR3 is TGTGCCAGCAGCAAAGTAGCTGGGACAGGGGTATTCGAGCAGTACGTC. It codes for CASSKVAGTGVFEQYV.

This clonotype has a count of ten or more. This rearrangement joins TRBV5-1 to TRBJ2-5; TRBD2 aligns across 9 bases. This CDR3 has 15 amino acids. J gave up 4 bases and V 0 bases, and 4 bases lay outside the gene matches. In germline, CDR1 is SGHRS, CDR2 YFSETQ. The CDR3 DNA sequence: TGCGCCAGCAGCTTGGGGCTTAGCGGGGGAGAGACCCAGTACTTC. It codes for CASSLGLSGGETQYF.

The rearrangement links TRBV4-3 to TRBJ1-3; D not resolved. CDR3 length equals 15 residues. V gave up 1 base and J gave up 2 bases, with 9 bases separating them. CDR1 is LGHNA, CDR2 YSLEER, per germline. This chain's CDR3 is CASSQGVQAGNTIYF. The DNA of the CDR3 is TGCGCCAGCAGCCAAGGTGTCCAGGCTGGAAACACCATATATTTT.

This clonotype was seen a few times. This chain links TRBV28 with TRBJ2-3; D call uncertain. V was pared by 6 bases and J by 2 bases, with 21 bases between. This CDR3 comprises 17 residues. CDR1 is MDHEN and CDR2 is SYDVKM in the germline V gene. The CDR3 protein is CASSSEVSLVNTDTQYF. Here the CDR3 DNA reads TGTGCCAGCAGCTCAGAGGTCTCTCTAGTCAACACAGATACGCAGTATTTT.